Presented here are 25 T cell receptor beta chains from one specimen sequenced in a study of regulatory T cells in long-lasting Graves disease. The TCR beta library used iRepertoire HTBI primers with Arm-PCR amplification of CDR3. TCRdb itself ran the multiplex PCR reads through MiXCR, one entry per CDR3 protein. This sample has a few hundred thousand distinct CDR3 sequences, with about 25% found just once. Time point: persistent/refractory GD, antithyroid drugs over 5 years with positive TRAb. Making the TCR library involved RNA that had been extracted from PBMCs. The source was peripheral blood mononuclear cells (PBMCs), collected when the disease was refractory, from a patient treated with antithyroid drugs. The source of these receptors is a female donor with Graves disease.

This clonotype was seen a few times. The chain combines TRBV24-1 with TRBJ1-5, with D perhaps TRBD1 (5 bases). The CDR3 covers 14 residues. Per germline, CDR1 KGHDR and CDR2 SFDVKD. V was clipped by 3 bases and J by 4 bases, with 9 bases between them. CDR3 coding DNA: TGTGCCACCAGTGATGGGACGGTAAATCAGCCCCAGCATTTT. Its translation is CATSDGTVNQPQHF.

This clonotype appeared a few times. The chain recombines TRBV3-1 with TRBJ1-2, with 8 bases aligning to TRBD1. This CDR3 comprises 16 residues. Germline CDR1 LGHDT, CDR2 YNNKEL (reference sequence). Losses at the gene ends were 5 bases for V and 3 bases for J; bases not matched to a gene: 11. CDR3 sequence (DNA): TGTGCCAGCAGCTACACAGGGGGTAGTGGCGACTATGGCTACACCTTC. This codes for CASSYTGGSGDYGYTF.

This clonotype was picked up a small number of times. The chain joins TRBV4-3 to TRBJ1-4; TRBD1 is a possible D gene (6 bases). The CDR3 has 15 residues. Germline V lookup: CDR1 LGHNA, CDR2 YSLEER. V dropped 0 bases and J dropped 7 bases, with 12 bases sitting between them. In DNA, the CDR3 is TGCGCCAGCAGCCAAGACGGACAGTCGGGTGAAAAACTGTTTTTT. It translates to CASSQDGQSGEKLFF.

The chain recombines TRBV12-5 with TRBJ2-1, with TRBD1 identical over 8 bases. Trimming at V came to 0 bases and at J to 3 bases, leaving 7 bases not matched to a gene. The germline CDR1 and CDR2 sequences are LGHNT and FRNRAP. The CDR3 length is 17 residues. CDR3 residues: CASGLVQVTGDYNEQFF. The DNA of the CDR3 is TGTGCTAGTGGTTTGGTACAAGTGACAGGGGACTACAATGAGCAGTTCTTC.

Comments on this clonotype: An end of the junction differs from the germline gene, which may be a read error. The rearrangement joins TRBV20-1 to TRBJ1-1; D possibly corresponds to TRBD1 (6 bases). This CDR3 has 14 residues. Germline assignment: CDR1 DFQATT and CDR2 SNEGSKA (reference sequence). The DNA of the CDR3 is TGCAGTGCGAGAGGGGGGACGGGGAACACTGAAGCTTTCTTT. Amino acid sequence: CSARGGTGNTEAFF.

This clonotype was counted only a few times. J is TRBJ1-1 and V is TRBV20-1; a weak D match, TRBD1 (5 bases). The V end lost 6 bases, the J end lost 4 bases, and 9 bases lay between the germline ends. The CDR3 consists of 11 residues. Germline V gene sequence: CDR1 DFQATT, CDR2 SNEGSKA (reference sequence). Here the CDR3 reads CSAPGFTEAFF. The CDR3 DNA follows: TGCAGTGCCCCAGGGTTCACTGAAGCTTTCTTT.

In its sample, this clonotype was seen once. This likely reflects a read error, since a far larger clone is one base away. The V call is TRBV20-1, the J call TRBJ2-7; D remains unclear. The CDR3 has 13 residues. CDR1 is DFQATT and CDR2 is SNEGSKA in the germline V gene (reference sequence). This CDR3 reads CSARPDGQETQHF. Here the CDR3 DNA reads TGCAGTGCTCGACCGGACGGCCAAGAGACCCAGCACTTC.

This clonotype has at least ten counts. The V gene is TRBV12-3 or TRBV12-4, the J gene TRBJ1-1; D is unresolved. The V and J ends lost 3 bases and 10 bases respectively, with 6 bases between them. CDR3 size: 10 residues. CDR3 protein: CASSFGAAFF. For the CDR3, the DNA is TGTGCCAGCAGTTTCGGAGCAGCTTTCTTT.

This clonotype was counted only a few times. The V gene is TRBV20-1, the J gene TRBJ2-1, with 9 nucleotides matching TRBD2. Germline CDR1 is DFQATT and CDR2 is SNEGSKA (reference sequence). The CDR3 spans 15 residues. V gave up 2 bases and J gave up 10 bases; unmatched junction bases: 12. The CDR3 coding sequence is TGCAGTGCTAGATCGCCAAGCGGGAGGTCGGACGAGCAGTTCTTC. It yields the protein CSARSPSGRSDEQFF.

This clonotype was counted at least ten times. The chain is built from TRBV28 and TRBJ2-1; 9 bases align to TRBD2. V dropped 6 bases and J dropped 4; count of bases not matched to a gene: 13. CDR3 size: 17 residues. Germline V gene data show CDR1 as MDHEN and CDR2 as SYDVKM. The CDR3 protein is CASRRQGTAGGYNEQFF. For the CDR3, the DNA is TGTGCCAGCAGAAGACAGGGTACAGCGGGGGGTTACAATGAGCAGTTCTTC.

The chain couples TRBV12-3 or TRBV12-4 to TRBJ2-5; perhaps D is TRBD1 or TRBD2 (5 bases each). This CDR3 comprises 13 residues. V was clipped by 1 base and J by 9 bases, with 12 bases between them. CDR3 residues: CASSLVRGRAQYF. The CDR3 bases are TGTGCCAGCAGTTTAGTAAGGGGACGGGCCCAGTACTTC.

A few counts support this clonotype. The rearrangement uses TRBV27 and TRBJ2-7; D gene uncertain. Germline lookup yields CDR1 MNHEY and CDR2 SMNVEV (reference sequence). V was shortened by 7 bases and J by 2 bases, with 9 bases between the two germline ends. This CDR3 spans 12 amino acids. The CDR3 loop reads CASIGPTYEQYF. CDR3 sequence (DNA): TGTGCCAGCATCGGACCGACCTACGAGCAGTACTTC.

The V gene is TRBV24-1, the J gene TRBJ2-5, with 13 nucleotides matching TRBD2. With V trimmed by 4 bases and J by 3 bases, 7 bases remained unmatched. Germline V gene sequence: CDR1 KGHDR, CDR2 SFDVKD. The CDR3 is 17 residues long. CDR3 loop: CATSEVNGLAGEETQYF. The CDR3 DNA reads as TGTGCCACCAGTGAGGTCAACGGACTAGCGGGAGAAGAGACCCAGTACTTC.

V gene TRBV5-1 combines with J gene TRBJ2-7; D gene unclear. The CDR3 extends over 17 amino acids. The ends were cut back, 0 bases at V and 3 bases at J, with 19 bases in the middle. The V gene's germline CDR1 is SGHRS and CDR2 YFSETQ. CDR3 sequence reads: CASSLVRSSHRRYEQYF. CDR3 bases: TGCGCCAGCAGCTTGGTGAGGAGTAGCCACAGACGCTACGAGCAGTACTTC.

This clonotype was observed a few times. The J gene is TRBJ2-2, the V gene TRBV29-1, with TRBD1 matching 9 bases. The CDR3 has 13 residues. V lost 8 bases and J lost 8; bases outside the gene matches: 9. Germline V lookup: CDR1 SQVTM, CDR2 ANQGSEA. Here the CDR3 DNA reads TGCAGCTTCCGGGACAGGGATATAGGGGAGCTGTTTTTT. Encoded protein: CSFRDRDIGELFF.

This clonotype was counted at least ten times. The CDR3 reads CASSNPARINEKLFF. CDR3 DNA sequence: TGTGCCAGCTCCAACCCTGCCAGGATAAATGAAAAACTGTTTTTT. This sequence joins TRBV6-1 and TRBJ1-4, with no clear D. V was pared by 8 bases and J by 5 bases, with 18 bases between. CDR3 length: 15 residues. In germline, CDR1 is MNHNS, CDR2 SASEGT.

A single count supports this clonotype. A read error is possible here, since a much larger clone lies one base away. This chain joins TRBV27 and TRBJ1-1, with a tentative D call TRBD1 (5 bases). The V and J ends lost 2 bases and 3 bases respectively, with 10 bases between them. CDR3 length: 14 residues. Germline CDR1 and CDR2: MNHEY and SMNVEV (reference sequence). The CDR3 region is CASSLRGPHTEAFF. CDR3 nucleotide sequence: TGTGCCAGCAGTTTAAGGGGACCCCACACTGAAGCTTTCTTT.

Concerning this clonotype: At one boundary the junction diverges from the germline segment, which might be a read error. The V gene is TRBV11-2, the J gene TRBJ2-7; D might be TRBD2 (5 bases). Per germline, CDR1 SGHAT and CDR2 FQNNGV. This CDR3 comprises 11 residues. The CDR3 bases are TGTGTCAGCAGCGGCAACTACGAGCAGTACTTC. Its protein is CVSSGNYEQYF.

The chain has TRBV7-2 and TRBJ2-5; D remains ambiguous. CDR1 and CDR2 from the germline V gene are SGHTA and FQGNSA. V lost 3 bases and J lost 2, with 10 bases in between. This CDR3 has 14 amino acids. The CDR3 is CASSLGEGQETQYF. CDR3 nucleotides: TGTGCCAGCAGCTTGGGCGAAGGGCAAGAGACCCAGTACTTC.

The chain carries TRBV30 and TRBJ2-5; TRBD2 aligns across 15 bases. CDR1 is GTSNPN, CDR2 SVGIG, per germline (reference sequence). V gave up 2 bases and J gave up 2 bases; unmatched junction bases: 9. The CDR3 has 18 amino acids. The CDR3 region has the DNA TGTGCCTGGAGTCTCCCGGGACTAGCGGGAGGATGGCAAGAGACCCAGTACTTC. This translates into CAWSLPGLAGGWQETQYF.

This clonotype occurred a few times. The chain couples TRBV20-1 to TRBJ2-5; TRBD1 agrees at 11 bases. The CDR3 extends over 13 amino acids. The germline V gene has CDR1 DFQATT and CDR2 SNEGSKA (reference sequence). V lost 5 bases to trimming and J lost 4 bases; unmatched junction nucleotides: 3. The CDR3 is CSALGQGVETQYF. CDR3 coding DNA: TGCAGTGCTCTGGGACAGGGGGTAGAGACCCAGTACTTC.

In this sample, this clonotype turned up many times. The DNA of the CDR3 is TGCAGTGCTCTTAATACCTACGAGCAGTACTTC. Its protein is CSALNTYEQYF. This chain links TRBV20-1 with TRBJ2-7, with no clear D. This CDR3 has 11 amino acids. V lost 5 bases and J 2 bases, leaving 7 bases between the germline ends. From germline, CDR1 is DFQATT and CDR2 SNEGSKA (reference sequence).

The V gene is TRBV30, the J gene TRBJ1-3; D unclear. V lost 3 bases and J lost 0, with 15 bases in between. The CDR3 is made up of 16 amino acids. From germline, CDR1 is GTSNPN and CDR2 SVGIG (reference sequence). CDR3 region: CAWRNKDPYSGNTIYF. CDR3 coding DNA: TGTGCCTGGAGAAATAAAGACCCTTACTCTGGAAACACCATATATTTT.

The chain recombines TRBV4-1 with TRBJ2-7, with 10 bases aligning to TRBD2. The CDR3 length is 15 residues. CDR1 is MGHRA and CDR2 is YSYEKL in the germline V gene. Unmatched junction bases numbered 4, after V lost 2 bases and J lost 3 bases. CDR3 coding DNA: TGCGCCAGCAGCCAAATGGCTAGCGGGGGCTACGAGCAGTACTTC. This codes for CASSQMASGGYEQYF.

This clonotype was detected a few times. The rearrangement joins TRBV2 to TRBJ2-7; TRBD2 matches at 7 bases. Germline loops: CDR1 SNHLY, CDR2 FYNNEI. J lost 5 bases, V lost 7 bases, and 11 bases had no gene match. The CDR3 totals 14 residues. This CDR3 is CASIVGTKYNEQYF. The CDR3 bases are TGTGCCAGCATCGTGGGGACTAAGTATAACGAGCAGTACTTC.